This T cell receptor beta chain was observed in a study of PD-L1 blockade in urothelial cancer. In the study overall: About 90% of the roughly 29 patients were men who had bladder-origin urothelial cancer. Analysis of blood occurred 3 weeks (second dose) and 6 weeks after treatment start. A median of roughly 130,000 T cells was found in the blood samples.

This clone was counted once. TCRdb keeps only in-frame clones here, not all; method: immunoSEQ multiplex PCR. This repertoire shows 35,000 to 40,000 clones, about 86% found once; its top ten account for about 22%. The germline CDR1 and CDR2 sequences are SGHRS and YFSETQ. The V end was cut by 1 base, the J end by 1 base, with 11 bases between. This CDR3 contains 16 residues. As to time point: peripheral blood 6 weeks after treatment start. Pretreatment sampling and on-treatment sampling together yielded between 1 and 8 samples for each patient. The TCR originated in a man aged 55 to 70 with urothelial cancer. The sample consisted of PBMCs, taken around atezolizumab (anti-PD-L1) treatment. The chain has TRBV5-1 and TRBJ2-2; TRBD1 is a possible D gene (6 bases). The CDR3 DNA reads TGCGCCAGCAGCTTGATTTTCAGGGGGAACACCGGGGAGCTGTTTTTT. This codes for CASSLIFRGNTGELFF.